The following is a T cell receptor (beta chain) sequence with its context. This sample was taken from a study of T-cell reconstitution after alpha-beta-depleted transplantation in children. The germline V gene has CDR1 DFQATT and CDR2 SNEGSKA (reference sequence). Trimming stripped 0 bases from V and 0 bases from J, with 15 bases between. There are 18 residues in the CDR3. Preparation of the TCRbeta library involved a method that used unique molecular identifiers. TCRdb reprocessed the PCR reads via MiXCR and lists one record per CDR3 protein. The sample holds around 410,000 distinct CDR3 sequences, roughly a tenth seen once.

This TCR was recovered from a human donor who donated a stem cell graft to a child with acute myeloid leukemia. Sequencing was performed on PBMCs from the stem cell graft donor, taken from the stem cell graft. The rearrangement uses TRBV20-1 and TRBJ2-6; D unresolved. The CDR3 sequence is CSARDPQQPSSGANVLTF. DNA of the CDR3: TGCAGTGCTAGAGATCCACAGCAACCCAGCTCTGGGGCCAACGTCCTGACTTTC.